This T cell receptor (beta chain) was documented in a study of T cells in women clearing cervical HPV infection. On the study more broadly: Only a few women had HLA typing results available. Study-wide findings and caveats: CIN3+ cases had significantly higher TCR repertoire richness than controls, but evenness did not differ. Each sample's T-cell count was unknown, possibly confounding richness.

Profiling relied on immunoSEQ multiplex PCR, and the TCRdb table lists in-frame clones only, not all of them. This sample carries about 41,000 clones, with around 7.6% going to the ten biggest clones. Concerning this clone: The antigen is undetermined.

The receptor comes from a woman between 18 and 69 years old with a cervical HPV16 infection that either progressed to CIN3+ or cleared (not recorded which). The sample consisted of blood buffy coat.

CDR3 sequence reads: CASSAGDWAYEQYF. The sequenced part of the CDR3 DNA is TGTGCCAGCAGCGCTGGGGACTGGGCCTACGAG. The rearrangement joins TRBV7-6 to TRBJ2-7; D is perhaps TRBD2 (6 bases). The read terminates 3 residues before the CDR3 end, so the remaining end is supplied by the germline J gene. Germline V gives CDR1 SGHVS, CDR2 FNYEAQ. The CDR3 has 14 residues. V was shortened by 5 bases and J by 2 bases, with 13 bases between the two germline ends.